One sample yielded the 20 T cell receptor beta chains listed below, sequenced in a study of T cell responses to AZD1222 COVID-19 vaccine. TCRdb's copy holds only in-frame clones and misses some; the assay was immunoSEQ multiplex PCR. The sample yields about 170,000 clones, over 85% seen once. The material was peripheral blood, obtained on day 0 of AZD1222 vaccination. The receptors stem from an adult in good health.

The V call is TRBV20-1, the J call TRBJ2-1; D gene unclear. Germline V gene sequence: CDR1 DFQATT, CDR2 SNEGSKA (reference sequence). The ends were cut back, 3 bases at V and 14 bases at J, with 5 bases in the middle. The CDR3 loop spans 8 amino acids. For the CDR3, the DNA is TGCAGTGCTAGCCCCAAGTTCTTC. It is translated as CSASPKFF.

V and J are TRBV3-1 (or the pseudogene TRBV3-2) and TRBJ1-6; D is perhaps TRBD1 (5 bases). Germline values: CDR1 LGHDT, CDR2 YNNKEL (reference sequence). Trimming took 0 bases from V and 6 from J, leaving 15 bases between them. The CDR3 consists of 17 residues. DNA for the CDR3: TGTGCCAGCAGCCAAGATCATACAGGACTATCTAATTCACCCCTCCACTTT. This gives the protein CASSQDHTGLSNSPLHF.

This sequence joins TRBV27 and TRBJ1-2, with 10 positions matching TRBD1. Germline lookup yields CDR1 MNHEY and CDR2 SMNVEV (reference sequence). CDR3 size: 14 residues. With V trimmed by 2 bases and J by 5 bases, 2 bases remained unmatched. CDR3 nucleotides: TGTGCCAGCAGTTTAAGGGACAGGGGTTATGGCTACACCTTC. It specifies CASSLRDRGYGYTF.

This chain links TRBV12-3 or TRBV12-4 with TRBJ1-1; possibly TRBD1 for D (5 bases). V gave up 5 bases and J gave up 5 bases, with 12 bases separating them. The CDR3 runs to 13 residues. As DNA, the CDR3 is TGTGCCAGCAGTGCAGGGTGGAGGACTGAAGCTTTCTTT. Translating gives CASSAGWRTEAFF.

In DNA form, the CDR3 reads TGTGCCAGCAGCTCTCACGGGACTAGCGGCAATGAGCAGTTCTTC. This codes for CASSSHGTSGNEQFF. The chain employs TRBV7-9 and TRBJ2-1; 11 bases fit TRBD2. The CDR3 spans 15 residues. The ends lost 4 bases at V and 6 bases at J; junction bases unmatched: 5. Germline assignment: CDR1 SEHNR and CDR2 FQNEAQ (reference sequence).

The CDR3: CASSIPGLGTDTQYF. CDR3 bases: TGTGCCAGTAGTATCCCTGGTCTGGGCACAGATACGCAGTATTTT. The V gene is TRBV19, the J gene TRBJ2-3; no reliable D call. The length of the CDR3 is 15 residues. Germline V lookup: CDR1 LNHDA, CDR2 SQIVND (reference sequence). The ends were cut back, 3 bases at V and 1 base at J, with 11 bases in the middle.

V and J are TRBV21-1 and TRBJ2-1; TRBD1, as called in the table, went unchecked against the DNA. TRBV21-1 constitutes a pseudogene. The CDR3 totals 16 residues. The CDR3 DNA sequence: TGTGCCAGCCGAATGGACAGGGGATACAGGTCGAATGAGCAGTTCTTC. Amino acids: CASRMDRGYRSNEQFF.

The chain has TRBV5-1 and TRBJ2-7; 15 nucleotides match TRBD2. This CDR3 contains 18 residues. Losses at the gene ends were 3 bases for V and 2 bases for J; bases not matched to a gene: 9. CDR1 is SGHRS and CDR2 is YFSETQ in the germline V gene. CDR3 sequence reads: CASSYGTSGRLDTYEQYF. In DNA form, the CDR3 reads TGCGCCAGCAGCTACGGGACTAGCGGGAGGCTTGACACCTACGAGCAGTACTTC.

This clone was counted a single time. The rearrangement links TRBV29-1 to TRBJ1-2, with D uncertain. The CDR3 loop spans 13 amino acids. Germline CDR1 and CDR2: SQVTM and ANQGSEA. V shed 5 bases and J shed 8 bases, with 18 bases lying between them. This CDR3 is CSVRRNSRGGYTF. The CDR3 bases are TGCAGCGTTAGGAGGAACAGCCGAGGGGGCTACACCTTC.

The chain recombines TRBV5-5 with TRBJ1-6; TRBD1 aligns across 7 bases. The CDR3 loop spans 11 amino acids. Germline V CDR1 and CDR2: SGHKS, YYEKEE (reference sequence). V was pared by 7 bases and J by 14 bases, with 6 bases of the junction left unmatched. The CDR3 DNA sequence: TGTGCCAGCGGAAGGGGGCTCACCCTCCACTTT. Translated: CASGRGLTLHF.

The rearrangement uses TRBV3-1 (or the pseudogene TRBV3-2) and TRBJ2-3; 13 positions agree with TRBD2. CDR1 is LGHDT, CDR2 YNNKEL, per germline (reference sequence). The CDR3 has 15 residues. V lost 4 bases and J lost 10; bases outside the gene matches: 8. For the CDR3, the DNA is TGTGCCAGCAGCCCGGGACTAGCGGGAATACCGGCGCAGTATTTT. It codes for CASSPGLAGIPAQYF.

The CDR3 sequence is CASRQGDLGNQPQHF. The CDR3 nucleotides are TGTGCCAGCAGGCAGGGGGATCTAGGAAATCAGCCCCAGCATTTT. The rearrangement joins TRBV2 to TRBJ1-5; TRBD1 matches 7 bases. After removal of 6 bases from V and 4 bases from J, the junction contained 9 bases not matched to a gene. CDR3 length equals 15 residues. Germline V gene sequence: CDR1 SNHLY, CDR2 FYNNEI.

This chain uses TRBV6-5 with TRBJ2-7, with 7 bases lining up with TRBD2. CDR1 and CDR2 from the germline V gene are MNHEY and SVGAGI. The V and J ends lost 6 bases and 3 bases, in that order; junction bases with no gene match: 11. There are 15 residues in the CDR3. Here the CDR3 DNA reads TGTGCCAGCAGCCCCGGGGCGGGGGTATACTACGAGCAGTACTTC. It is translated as CASSPGAGVYYEQYF.

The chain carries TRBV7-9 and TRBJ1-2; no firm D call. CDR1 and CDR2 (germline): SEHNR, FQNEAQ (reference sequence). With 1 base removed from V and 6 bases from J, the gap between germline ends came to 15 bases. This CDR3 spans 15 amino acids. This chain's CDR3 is CASSLDIEEEDGYTF. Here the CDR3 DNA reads TGTGCCAGCAGCTTAGATATCGAGGAGGAGGATGGCTACACCTTC.

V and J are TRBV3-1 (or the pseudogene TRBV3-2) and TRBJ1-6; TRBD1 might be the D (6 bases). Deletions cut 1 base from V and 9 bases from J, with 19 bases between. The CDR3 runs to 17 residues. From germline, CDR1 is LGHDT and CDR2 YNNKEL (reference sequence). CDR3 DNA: TGTGCCAGCAGCCAAGTGGGGGCGGGACTTCAGGGTTCACCCCTCCACTTT. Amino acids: CASSQVGAGLQGSPLHF.

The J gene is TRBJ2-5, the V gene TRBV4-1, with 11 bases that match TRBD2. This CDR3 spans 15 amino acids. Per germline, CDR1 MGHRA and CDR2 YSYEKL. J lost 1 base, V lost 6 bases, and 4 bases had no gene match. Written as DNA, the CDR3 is TGCGCCAGCAGTCTTAGCGGGGGGGCCCAAGAGACCCAGTACTTC. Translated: CASSLSGGAQETQYF.

CDR3 sequence: CASSPRSLAGLSTDTQYF. DNA of the CDR3: TGTGCCAGCTCACCACGATCTCTAGCGGGTCTTTCCACAGATACGCAGTATTTT. The rearrangement joins TRBV18 to TRBJ2-3, with 8 bases that match TRBD2. Trimming cost V 1 base and J 2 bases; bases outside gene matches: 11. This CDR3 is built from 18 residues. Per germline, CDR1 KGHSH and CDR2 LQKENI.

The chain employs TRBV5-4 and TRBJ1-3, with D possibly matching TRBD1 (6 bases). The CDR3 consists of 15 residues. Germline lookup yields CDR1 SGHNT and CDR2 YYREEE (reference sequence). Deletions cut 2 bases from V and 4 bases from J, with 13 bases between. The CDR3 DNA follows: TGTGCCAGCAGCTTAGGACAGTTGGGGGGAAACACCATATATTTT. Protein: CASSLGQLGGNTIYF.

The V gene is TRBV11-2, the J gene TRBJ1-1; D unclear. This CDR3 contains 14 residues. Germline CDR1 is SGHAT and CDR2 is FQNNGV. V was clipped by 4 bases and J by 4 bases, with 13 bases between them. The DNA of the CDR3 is TGTGCCAGCAGCTCCTTGACTGGAGGCACTGAAGCTTTCTTT. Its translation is CASSSLTGGTEAFF.

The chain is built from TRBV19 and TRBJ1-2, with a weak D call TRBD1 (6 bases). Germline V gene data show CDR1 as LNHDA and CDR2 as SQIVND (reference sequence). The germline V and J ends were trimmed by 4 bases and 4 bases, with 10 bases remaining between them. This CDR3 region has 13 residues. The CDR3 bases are TGTGCCAGTAGTAGCCAGGGGATCTATGGCTACACCTTC. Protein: CASSSQGIYGYTF.